A single sample gave rise to the 15 T cell receptor beta chains below, sequenced in a study of cytomegalovirus exposure and HLA in healthy donors. Primers included in the PCR were 60 Vbeta and 13 Jbeta primers. The repertoire was sequenced with immunoSEQ multiplex PCR; TCRdb's copy has only in-frame clones and lacks some. The sample lists tens of thousands of clones; roughly 76% were seen once. The sample consisted of PBMCs. Every receptor here comes from a woman in her 30s in good health and CMV-seronegative.

The chain recombines TRBV6-5 with TRBJ1-6; 12 bases match TRBD1. The V gene end was trimmed by 2 bases and the J gene end by 10 bases; junction bases not matched to a gene: 6. The CDR3 totals 16 residues. From germline, CDR1 is MNHEY and CDR2 SVGAGI. This chain's CDR3 is CASSYRGQGARSPLHF. CDR3 nucleotides: TGTGCCAGCAGTTACCGGGGACAGGGGGCAAGGTCACCCCTCCACTTT.

This chain links TRBV2 with TRBJ1-5; D is undetermined. The CDR3 totals 16 residues. Germline V gene data show CDR1 as SNHLY and CDR2 as FYNNEI. The germline V and J ends were trimmed by 6 bases and 0 bases, with 15 bases remaining between them. The CDR3 here is CASRGPAGHSNQPQHF. CDR3 nucleotide sequence: TGTGCCAGCAGGGGCCCGGCAGGCCATAGCAATCAGCCCCAGCATTTT.

The V call is TRBV5-1, the J call TRBJ1-2, with 7 bases aligning to TRBD1. This CDR3 has 16 amino acids. Unmatched junction bases numbered 14, after V lost 5 bases and J lost 4 bases. The germline V gene has CDR1 SGHRS and CDR2 YFSETQ. CDR3 in DNA: TGCGCCAGCAGACCCTCCGGGACAGATCTCTTCTATGGCTACACCTTC. Amino acids: CASRPSGTDLFYGYTF. The variable domain in full, with the rest retrieved from reference TRBV5-1 and TRBJ1-2, is KAGVTQTPRYLIKTRGQQVTLSCSPISGHRSVSWYQQTPGQGLQFLFEYFSETQRNKGNFPGRFSGRQFSNSRSEMNVSTLELGDSALYLCASRPSGTDLFYGYTFGSGTRLTVV.

This clone showed up just a few times. The gene calls are TRBV29-1 and TRBJ2-1, with D perhaps matching TRBD1 (5 bases). Germline lookup yields CDR1 SQVTM and CDR2 ANQGSEA. The CDR3 consists of 14 residues. The V end lost 7 bases, the J end lost 4 bases, and 17 bases lay between the germline ends. CDR3 coding DNA: TGCAGCGCTGACAGCCCGCCTAGATACAATGAGCAGTTCTTC. This encodes CSADSPPRYNEQFF.

The chain joins TRBV7-3 to TRBJ2-5, with 11 bases that match TRBD2. J lost 4 bases, V lost 4 bases, and 5 bases had no gene match. The CDR3 totals 15 residues. Germline V gene data show CDR1 as SGHTA and CDR2 as FQGTGA. The CDR3 is CASSSSGLAGETQYF. CDR3 in DNA: TGTGCCAGCAGCTCCTCTGGACTAGCGGGAGAGACCCAGTACTTC.

The CDR3: CASSLLTGLGNTIYF. CDR3 in DNA: TGTGCCAGCAGTTTATTGACAGGGTTAGGAAACACCATATATTTT. The rearrangement joins TRBV28 to TRBJ1-3, with 7 bases lining up with TRBD1. The length of the CDR3 is 15 residues. The germline gives CDR1 MDHEN, CDR2 SYDVKM. V was clipped by 1 base and J by 4 bases; unmatched bases: 4.

The V call is TRBV2, the J call TRBJ2-1, with 8 bases matching TRBD1. J was trimmed by 3 bases and V by 7 bases; bases with no gene match: 5. The CDR3 is 14 amino acids. The V gene's germline CDR1 is SNHLY and CDR2 FYNNEI. The CDR3 coding sequence is TGTGCCAGCAAACCGGGACAGGACTACAATGAGCAGTTCTTC. This codes for CASKPGQDYNEQFF.

The V call is TRBV11-2, the J call TRBJ1-4, with D unclear. This CDR3 is built from 14 residues. The V and J ends lost 3 bases and 7 bases respectively, with 12 bases between them. Germline CDR1 SGHAT, CDR2 FQNNGV. The CDR3, as DNA: TGTGCCAGCAGCTTTGGGAGGTCGGGTGAAAAACTGTTTTTT. This encodes CASSFGRSGEKLFF.

This sequence joins TRBV6-6 and TRBJ2-3; no reliable D call. CDR3 length: 11 residues. Per the germline V gene, CDR1 is MNHNY and CDR2 is SVGAGI (reference sequence). V lost 6 bases and J lost 6, with 7 bases in between. The CDR3 protein is CASSPGDTQYF. The CDR3 DNA reads as TGTGCCAGCAGCCCCGGGGATACGCAGTATTTT.

This clone appeared a few times. The V gene is TRBV28, the J gene TRBJ1-1; no firm D call. Trimming stripped 5 bases from V and 0 bases from J, with 7 bases between. Germline CDR1 and CDR2: MDHEN and SYDVKM. This CDR3 contains 13 residues. The CDR3 DNA follows: TGTGCCAGCAGTACCGACATGAACACTGAAGCTTTCTTT. This sequence encodes CASSTDMNTEAFF.

This rearrangement joins TRBV9 to TRBJ2-2, with TRBD2 as a possible D gene (5 bases). The germline V gene encodes CDR1 SGDLS and CDR2 YYNGEE. CDR3 length: 16 amino acids. Trimming stripped 4 bases from V and 3 bases from J, with 16 bases between. CDR3 sequence: CASSPGPWRDTGELFF. The CDR3 DNA follows: TGTGCCAGCAGCCCGGGCCCCTGGCGGGACACCGGGGAGCTGTTTTTT.

The rearrangement joins TRBV7-3 to TRBJ2-1, with 9 bases lining up with TRBD2. The CDR3 loop spans 14 amino acids. The V and J ends lost 2 bases and 15 bases, in that order; junction bases with no gene match: 11. Germline assignment: CDR1 SGHTA and CDR2 FQGTGA. This CDR3 is CASSLARGGLQLFF. The CDR3 bases are TGTGCCAGCAGCTTAGCGCGGGGGGGCCTTCAGTTGTTCTTC.

This clone was found once. V gene TRBV10-3 combines with J gene TRBJ2-5; TRBD2 aligns across 7 bases. Germline CDR1 ENHRY, CDR2 SYGVKD. V lost 4 bases and J lost 5; bases outside the gene matches: 10. The CDR3 runs to 15 residues. CDR3 sequence reads: CAISGGMASGETQYF. The DNA for the CDR3 is TGTGCCATCAGTGGTGGAATGGCTAGCGGCGAGACCCAGTACTTC.

The chain carries TRBV19 and TRBJ2-1, with 8 positions matching TRBD1. CDR1 is LNHDA and CDR2 is SQIVND in the germline V gene (reference sequence). Trimming took 4 bases from V and 10 from J; bases not matched to a gene: 6. This CDR3 has 13 residues. CDR3 in DNA: TGTGCCAGTAGTAGTAGAACAGGGGGAGAGCAGTTCTTC. It translates to CASSSRTGGEQFF.

The genes are TRBV19 and TRBJ1-1, with TRBD1 identical over 9 bases. Trimming cost V 5 bases and J 4 bases; bases outside gene matches: 17. CDR1 and CDR2 (germline): LNHDA, SQIVND (reference sequence). CDR3 length: 18 amino acids. This CDR3 reads CASSPHLGTGLSSTEAFF. In nucleotides, the CDR3 is TGTGCCAGTAGTCCCCATTTGGGGACAGGGCTCTCGTCCACTGAAGCTTTCTTT. Full variable domain (outside the CDR3, taken from reference TRBV19 and TRBJ1-1): DGGITQSPKYLFRKEGQNVTLSCEQNLNHDAMYWYRQDPGQGLRLIYYSQIVNDFQKGDIAEGYSVSREKKESFPLTVTSAQKNPTAFYLCASSPHLGTGLSSTEAFFGQGTRLTVV.